Following are 27 T cell receptor beta chains from one sample sequenced in a study of blood T cell repertoires in COVID-19. The method was immunoSEQ multiplex PCR; TCRdb's version includes in-frame clones alone and lacks a portion of them. The table lists a few hundred thousand clones, roughly nine tenths of them singletons, with about 2.3% in the top ten. Sequencing was performed on peripheral blood. Every receptor here comes from a man aged 18 to 29 with active or convalescent COVID-19.

The chain is built from TRBV14 and TRBJ2-7; TRBD1 aligns across 8 bases. V shed 1 base and J 3 bases; nucleotides not matched to a gene: 2. This CDR3 spans 14 amino acids. Germline lookup yields CDR1 SGHDN and CDR2 FVKESK. CDR3 amino acids: CASSQGTGNYEQYF. CDR3 bases: TGTGCCAGCAGCCAAGGGACAGGGAACTACGAGCAGTACTTC.

The chain combines TRBV28 with TRBJ1-3; D might be TRBD1 (6 bases). This CDR3 is built from 14 residues. V lost 7 bases and J lost 4, with 14 bases in between. Germline V CDR1 and CDR2: MDHEN, SYDVKM. CDR3 coding DNA: TGTGCCAGCACCTACAGGGTGTCAGGAAACACCATATATTTT. Translation: CASTYRVSGNTIYF. The full variable domain, in which reference TRBV28 and TRBJ1-3 provide the parts outside the CDR3, is DVKVTQSSRYLVKRTGEKVFLECVQDMDHENMFWYRQDPGLGLRLIYFSYDVKMKEKGDIPEGYSVSREKKERFSLILESASTNQTSMYLCASTYRVSGNTIYFGEGSWLTVV.

The rearrangement uses TRBV5-8 and TRBJ1-3; D may be TRBD1 (5 bases). The CDR3 sequence is 14 residues long. Trimming took off 2 bases at V and 2 bases at J, with 8 bases between the two ends. Looked up from germline, CDR1 is SGHTS and CDR2 is YDEGEE. The CDR3 sequence is CASSLAGTGNTIYF. The CDR3 nucleotides are TGTGCCAGCAGCTTAGCAGGGACTGGAAACACCATATATTTT.

CDR3 nucleotides: TGCAGCGCTCTGGACAGCAGCTCCTACGAGCAGTACTTC. It is translated as CSALDSSSYEQYF. The chain has TRBV29-1 and TRBJ2-7; possibly TRBD1 for D (6 bases). Trimming left V 7 bases short and J 0 bases short, with 13 bases between. This CDR3 has 13 amino acids. Germline V lookup: CDR1 SQVTM, CDR2 ANQGSEA.

On this clone itself: Distinct nucleotide sequences in the sample also encode this CDR3. The chain has TRBV7-2 and TRBJ2-3; TRBD2 matches 10 bases. V gave up 1 base and J gave up 1 base; unmatched junction bases: 2. Germline assignment: CDR1 SGHTA and CDR2 FQGNSA. This CDR3 spans 16 amino acids. The CDR3 nucleotides read TGTGCCAGCAGCTTAGGGCTAGCGGGGGGCACAGATACGCAGTATTTT. It translates to CASSLGLAGGTDTQYF. The complete variable domain, with remaining parts taken from reference TRBV7-2 and TRBJ2-3, reads GAGVSQSPSNKVTEKGKDVELRCDPISGHTALYWYRQSLGQGLEFLIYFQGNSAPDKSGLPSDRFSAERTGGSVSTLTIQRTQQEDSAVYLCASSLGLAGGTDTQYFGPGTRLTVL.

As regards this clone: The junction shows a germline mismatch at one end, possibly a read error. V is TRBV6-1 and J is TRBJ2-1; 8 bases are shared with TRBD2. The CDR3 totals 15 residues. Germline V gene sequence: CDR1 MNHNS, CDR2 SASEGT. The CDR3 is CASSEGTSGANEQFF. CDR3 bases: TGTGCCAGCAGCGAAGGAACTAGCGGAGCCAATGAGCAGTTCTTC.

The rearrangement links TRBV3-1 (or the pseudogene TRBV3-2) to TRBJ1-3; D is perhaps TRBD1 (5 bases). CDR1 is LGHDT and CDR2 is YNNKEL in the germline V gene (reference sequence). Deletions cut 0 bases from V and 2 bases from J, with 8 bases between. The CDR3 contains 15 residues. The CDR3 DNA sequence: TGTGCCAGCAGCCAAGACAGGGCCGCTGGAAACACCATATATTTT. This encodes CASSQDRAAGNTIYF.

The gene calls are TRBV2 and TRBJ1-3; no clear D gene. V lost 1 base, J lost 4 bases, and 14 bases lay in between. Germline loops: CDR1 SNHLY, CDR2 FYNNEI. This CDR3 has 16 residues. In DNA, the CDR3 is TGTGCCAGCAGTGAAGAGTGGCGGACTACGGGAAACACCATATATTTT. It encodes CASSEEWRTTGNTIYF.

The J gene is TRBJ2-2, the V gene TRBV27; the match to TRBD2 covers 11 bases. CDR1 is MNHEY, CDR2 SMNVEV, per germline (reference sequence). This CDR3 has 15 amino acids. Trimming at V came to 7 bases and at J to 6 bases, leaving 7 bases not matched to a gene. Written as DNA, the CDR3 is TGTGCCAGCACACAACTAGCGGGAGTAGCCGGGGAGCTGTTTTTT. As protein: CASTQLAGVAGELFF.

The chain uses TRBV3-1 (or the pseudogene TRBV3-2) and TRBJ1-5; D perhaps matches TRBD1 (5 bases). CDR1 is LGHDT, CDR2 YNNKEL, per germline (reference sequence). This CDR3 region has 15 residues. Trimming took 4 bases from V and 5 from J, leaving 15 bases between them. The CDR3 bases are TGTGCCAGCAGCCGCGGGACGAGGGGCGATCAGCCCCAGCATTTT. Protein: CASSRGTRGDQPQHF.

The J gene is TRBJ2-7, the V gene TRBV7-9; no clear D gene. This CDR3 has 13 residues. Germline V CDR1 and CDR2: SEHNR, FQNEAQ (reference sequence). Trimming removed 0 bases from V and 6 bases from J, with 9 bases in between. This CDR3 reads CASSLAGRGEQYF. The CDR3, as DNA: TGTGCCAGCAGCTTAGCGGGTCGAGGCGAGCAGTACTTC.

J is TRBJ1-4 and V is TRBV5-1, with a weak D call TRBD1 (6 bases). This CDR3 comprises 14 residues. Per germline, CDR1 SGHRS and CDR2 YFSETQ. Trimming pared 4 bases from V and 3 bases from J, leaving 10 bases between. The CDR3 region is CASSPGGPNEKLFF. CDR3 DNA sequence: TGCGCCAGCAGCCCGGGGGGGCCTAATGAAAAACTGTTTTTT.

The CDR3 DNA reads as TGTGCCAGCAGTTCCCCACAGGGACGGGGCGAGCAGTACTTC. Translated, it gives CASSSPQGRGEQYF. The rearrangement joins TRBV6-5 to TRBJ2-7; D perhaps matches TRBD1 (6 bases). This CDR3 comprises 14 residues. Trimming cost V 4 bases and J 6 bases, with 16 bases left between them. Germline CDR1 is MNHEY and CDR2 is SVGAGI.

This rearrangement joins TRBV6-2 or TRBV6-3 to TRBJ2-1, with a tentative D call TRBD1 (6 bases). Germline lookup yields CDR1 MNHEY and CDR2 SVGEGT. The CDR3 loop spans 14 amino acids. Trimming pared 4 bases from V and 10 bases from J, leaving 17 bases between. The CDR3 DNA reads as TGTGCCAGCAGTTCAAGATTGACAGGTAGCGAGCAGTTCTTC. Translation gives CASSSRLTGSEQFF.

This clone was observed a single time. This rearrangement joins TRBV9 to TRBJ2-3; 10 bases line up with TRBD2. Germline V gene lookup returns CDR1 SGDLS and CDR2 YYNGEE. CDR3 size: 15 residues. V lost 3 bases and J lost 3; bases outside the gene matches: 4. CDR3 bases: TGTGCCAGCAGCGGGAGCGGGGGGGTAACAGATACGCAGTATTTT. The encoded protein is CASSGSGGVTDTQYF.

The table lists this clone with a count of one. This chain uses TRBV6-2 or TRBV6-3 with TRBJ2-1, with 8 nucleotides matching TRBD2. The CDR3 totals 15 residues. J gave up 6 bases and V 5 bases, and 9 bases lay outside the gene matches. Germline assignment: CDR1 MNHEY and CDR2 SVGEGT. Written as DNA, the CDR3 is TGTGCCAGCAGTCCCGTAGCGGGAAATCTCAATGAGCAGTTCTTC. Translating it yields CASSPVAGNLNEQFF.

The chain joins TRBV29-1 to TRBJ1-2, with 8 bases lining up with TRBD1. CDR3 size: 13 residues. J lost 2 bases, V lost 4 bases, and 3 bases had no gene match. CDR1 and CDR2 from the germline V gene are SQVTM and ANQGSEA. CDR3 coding DNA: TGCAGCGTTGGGGACAGGCTAAACTATGGCTACACCTTC. This encodes CSVGDRLNYGYTF.

In its sample, this clone was seen a few times. The genes are TRBV29-1 and TRBJ1-4, with 7 nucleotides matching TRBD1. This CDR3 region has 12 residues. Trimming cost V 0 bases and J 13 bases; bases outside gene matches: 5. Germline lookup yields CDR1 SQVTM and CDR2 ANQGSEA. The DNA of the CDR3 is TGCAGCGTTGAAGATCAGGGGGGACGACTGTTTTTT. It encodes CSVEDQGGRLFF.

The rearrangement links TRBV7-9 to TRBJ1-2; TRBD1 is a possible D gene (6 bases). The CDR3 has 15 residues. V was trimmed by 2 bases and J by 0 bases, leaving 10 bases between them. Germline V CDR1 and CDR2: SEHNR, FQNEAQ (reference sequence). CDR3 in amino acids: CASSLRDTPNYGYTF. CDR3 DNA: TGTGCCAGCAGCTTAAGGGACACCCCTAACTATGGCTACACCTTC.

V usage is TRBV9 and J usage is TRBJ2-7; D may be TRBD1 (6 bases). CDR3 length: 14 residues. From germline, CDR1 is SGDLS and CDR2 YYNGEE. Trimming stripped 4 bases from V and 0 bases from J, with 11 bases between. CDR3 sequence reads: CASSTQGSSYEQYF. The DNA of the CDR3 is TGTGCCAGCAGCACTCAGGGGAGCTCCTACGAGCAGTACTTC.

The V and J genes are TRBV29-1 and TRBJ1-2; tentative D call: TRBD1 (5 bases). CDR1 and CDR2 from the germline V gene are SQVTM and ANQGSEA. The CDR3 has 13 residues. V was pared by 2 bases and J by 6 bases, with 13 bases between. DNA of the CDR3: TGCAGCGTTGAACTGGGGGGAAGGGATGGCTACACCTTC. Amino acid sequence: CSVELGGRDGYTF.

This clone came up once. The V call is TRBV4-3, the J call TRBJ1-1; 10 bases align to TRBD1. CDR3 length: 15 amino acids. The J segment lost 5 bases and the V segment lost 4 bases, leaving 7 bases of the junction unmatched. Germline V gene sequence: CDR1 LGHNA, CDR2 YSLEER. CDR3 sequence: CASSPEPGQGTEAFF. The CDR3 DNA reads as TGCGCCAGCAGCCCCGAACCGGGACAGGGGACTGAAGCTTTCTTT.

J is TRBJ2-1 and V is TRBV19, with TRBD1 as a possible D gene (6 bases). CDR1 and CDR2 (germline): LNHDA, SQIVND (reference sequence). V lost 3 bases, J lost 4 bases, and 7 bases lay in between. The CDR3 consists of 13 residues. CDR3 sequence: CASSMDSYNEQFF. The CDR3 DNA reads as TGTGCCAGTAGTATGGACAGTTACAATGAGCAGTTCTTC.

This clone was picked up one time. The V and J genes are TRBV13 and TRBJ1-3; TRBD1 might be the D (5 bases). The CDR3 covers 15 residues. Germline V gives CDR1 PRHDT, CDR2 FYEKMQ (reference sequence). V was clipped by 0 bases and J by 4 bases, with 10 bases between them. CDR3 coding DNA: TGTGCCAGCAGCTTAGGTCCAGGGTTCGGAAACACCATATATTTT. Translation gives CASSLGPGFGNTIYF.

V usage is TRBV29-1 and J usage is TRBJ2-7, with TRBD1 matching 7 bases. CDR3 size: 15 residues. After removal of 4 bases from V and 0 bases from J, the junction contained 9 bases not matched to a gene. CDR1 and CDR2 from the germline V gene are SQVTM and ANQGSEA. CDR3 residues: CSVGFPDRVSYEQYF. The CDR3 DNA reads TGCAGCGTTGGTTTTCCCGACAGGGTCTCCTACGAGCAGTACTTC.

V is TRBV6-5 and J is TRBJ2-7; 7 bases are a match to TRBD1. Trimming cost V 1 base and J 2 bases; bases outside gene matches: 8. Germline assignment: CDR1 MNHEY and CDR2 SVGAGI. CDR3 length: 16 amino acids. The CDR3 is CASSYFPGQFTYEQYF. In DNA, the CDR3 is TGTGCCAGCAGTTACTTTCCGGGACAGTTTACCTACGAGCAGTACTTC.

This chain joins TRBV15 and TRBJ2-1; D perhaps matches TRBD2 (5 bases). V gave up 6 bases and J gave up 9 bases, with 18 bases separating them. The CDR3 is 14 amino acids. From germline, CDR1 is LNHNV and CDR2 YYDKDF (reference sequence). The CDR3 reads CATRGLSGWAEQFF. The CDR3 DNA follows: TGTGCCACCAGAGGGCTCTCGGGGTGGGCTGAGCAGTTCTTC.